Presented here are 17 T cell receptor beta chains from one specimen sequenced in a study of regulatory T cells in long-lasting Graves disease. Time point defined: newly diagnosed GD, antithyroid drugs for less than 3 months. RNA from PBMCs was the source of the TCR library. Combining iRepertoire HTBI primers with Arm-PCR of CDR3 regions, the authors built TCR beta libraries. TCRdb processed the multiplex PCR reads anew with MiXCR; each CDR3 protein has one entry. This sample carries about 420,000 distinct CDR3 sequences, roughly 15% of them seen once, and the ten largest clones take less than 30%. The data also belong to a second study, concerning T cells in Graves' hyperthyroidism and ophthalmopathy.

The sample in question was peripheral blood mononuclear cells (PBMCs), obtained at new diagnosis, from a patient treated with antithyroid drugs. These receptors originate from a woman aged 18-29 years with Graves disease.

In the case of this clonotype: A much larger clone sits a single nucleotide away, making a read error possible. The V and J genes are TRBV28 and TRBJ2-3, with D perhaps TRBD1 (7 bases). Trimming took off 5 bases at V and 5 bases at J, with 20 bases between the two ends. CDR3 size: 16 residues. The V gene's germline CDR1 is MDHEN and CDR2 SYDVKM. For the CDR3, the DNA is TGTGCCAGCAGTAGCTTCGAGACAGGGCGGGAAGATACGCAGTATTTT. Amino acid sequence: CASSSFETGREDTQYF.

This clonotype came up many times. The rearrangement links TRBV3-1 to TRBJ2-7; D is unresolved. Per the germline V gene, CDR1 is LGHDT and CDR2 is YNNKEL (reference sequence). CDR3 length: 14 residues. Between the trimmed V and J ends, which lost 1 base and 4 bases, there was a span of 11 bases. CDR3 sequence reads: CASSQVTGPYEQYF. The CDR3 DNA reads TGTGCCAGCAGCCAAGTAACGGGCCCATACGAGCAGTACTTC.

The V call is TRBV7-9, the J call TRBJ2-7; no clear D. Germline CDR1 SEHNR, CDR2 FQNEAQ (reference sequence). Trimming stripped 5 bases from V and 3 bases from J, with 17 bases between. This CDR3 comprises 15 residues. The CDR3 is CASSHLNEKDYEQYF. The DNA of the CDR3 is TGTGCCAGCAGCCATCTAAATGAGAAGGACTACGAGCAGTACTTC.

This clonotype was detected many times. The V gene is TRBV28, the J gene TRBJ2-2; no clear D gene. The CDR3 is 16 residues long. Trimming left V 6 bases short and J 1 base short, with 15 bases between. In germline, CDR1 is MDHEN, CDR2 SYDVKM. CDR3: CASRRRVVRNTGELFF. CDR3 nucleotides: TGTGCCAGCAGACGTCGAGTAGTTCGGAACACCGGGGAGCTGTTTTTT.

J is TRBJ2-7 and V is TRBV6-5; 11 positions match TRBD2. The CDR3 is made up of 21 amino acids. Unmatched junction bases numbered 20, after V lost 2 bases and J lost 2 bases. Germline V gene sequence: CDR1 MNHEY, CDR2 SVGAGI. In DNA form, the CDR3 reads TGTGCCAGCAGTTACACGGAAAACAGGGCGGCTAGCGGGAGGCCCCCCTACGAGCAGTACTTC. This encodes CASSYTENRAASGRPPYEQYF.

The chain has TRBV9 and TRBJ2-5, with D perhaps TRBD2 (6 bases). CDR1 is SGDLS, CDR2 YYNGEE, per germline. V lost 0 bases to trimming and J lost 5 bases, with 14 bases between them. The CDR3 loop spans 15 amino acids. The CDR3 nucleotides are TGTGCCAGCAGCGTAGGTCTAGCGTTAGCGGAGACCCAGTACTTC. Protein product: CASSVGLALAETQYF. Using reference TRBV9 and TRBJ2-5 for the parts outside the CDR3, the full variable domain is DSGVTQTPKHLITATGQRVTLRCSPRSGDLSVYWYQQSLDQGLQFLIQYYNGEERAKGNILERFSAQQFPDLHSELNLSSLELGDSALYFCASSVGLALAETQYFGPGTRLLVL.

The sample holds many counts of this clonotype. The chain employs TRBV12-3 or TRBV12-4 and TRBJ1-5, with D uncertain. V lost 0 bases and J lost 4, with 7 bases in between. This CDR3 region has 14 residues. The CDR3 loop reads CASSLAGPNQPQHF. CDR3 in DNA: TGTGCCAGCAGTTTAGCAGGGCCTAATCAGCCCCAGCATTTT.

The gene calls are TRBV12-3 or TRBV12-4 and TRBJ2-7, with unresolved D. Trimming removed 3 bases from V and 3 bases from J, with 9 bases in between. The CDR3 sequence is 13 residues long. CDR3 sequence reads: CASSLESHYEQYF. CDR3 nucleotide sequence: TGTGCCAGCAGTTTGGAGAGCCACTACGAGCAGTACTTC.

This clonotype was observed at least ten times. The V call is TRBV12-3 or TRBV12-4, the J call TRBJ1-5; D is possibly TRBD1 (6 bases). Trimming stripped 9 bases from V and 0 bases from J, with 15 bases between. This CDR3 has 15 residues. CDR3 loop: CASGRAGVSNQPQHF. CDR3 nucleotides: TGTGCCAGTGGGAGGGCAGGGGTTAGCAATCAGCCCCAGCATTTT.

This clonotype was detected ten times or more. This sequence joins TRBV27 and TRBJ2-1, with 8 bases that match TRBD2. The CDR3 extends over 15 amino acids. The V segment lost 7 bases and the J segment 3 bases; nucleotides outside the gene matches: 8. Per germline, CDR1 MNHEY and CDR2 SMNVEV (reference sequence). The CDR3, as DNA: TGTGCCAGCAACCCCCCGGGAGGGCGCTACAATGAGCAGTTCTTC. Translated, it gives CASNPPGGRYNEQFF.

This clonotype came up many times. CDR3 DNA: TGTGCCAGCAGCTTAGCGGAGGGGGTGTATGGCTACACCTTC. Translation gives CASSLAEGVYGYTF. The chain uses TRBV11-2 and TRBJ1-2, with TRBD1 as a possible D gene (6 bases). CDR1 SGHAT and CDR2 FQNNGV come from the germline V gene. V was cut by 1 base and J by 5 bases, with 11 bases left in between. The CDR3 length is 14 residues.

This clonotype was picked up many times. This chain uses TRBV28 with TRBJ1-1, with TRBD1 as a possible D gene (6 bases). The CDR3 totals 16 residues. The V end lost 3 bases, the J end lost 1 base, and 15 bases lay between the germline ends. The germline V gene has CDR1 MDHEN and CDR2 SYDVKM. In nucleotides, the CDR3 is TGTGCCAGCAGTTTTATCTTGACAGGCCAGAACACTGAAGCTTTCTTT. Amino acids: CASSFILTGQNTEAFF.

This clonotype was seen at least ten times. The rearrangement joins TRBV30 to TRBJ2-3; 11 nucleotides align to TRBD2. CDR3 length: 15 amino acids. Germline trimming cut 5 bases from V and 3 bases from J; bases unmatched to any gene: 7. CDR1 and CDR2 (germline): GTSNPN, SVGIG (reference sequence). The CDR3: CAWANLAGGTDTQYF. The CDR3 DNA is TGTGCCTGGGCCAATCTAGCGGGGGGAACAGATACGCAGTATTTT. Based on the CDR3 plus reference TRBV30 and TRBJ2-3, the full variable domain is SQTIHQWPATLVQPVGSPLSLECTVEGTSNPNLYWYRQAAGRGLQLLFYSVGIGQISSEVPQNLSASRPQDRQFILSSKKLLLSDSGFYLCAWANLAGGTDTQYFGPGTRLTVL.

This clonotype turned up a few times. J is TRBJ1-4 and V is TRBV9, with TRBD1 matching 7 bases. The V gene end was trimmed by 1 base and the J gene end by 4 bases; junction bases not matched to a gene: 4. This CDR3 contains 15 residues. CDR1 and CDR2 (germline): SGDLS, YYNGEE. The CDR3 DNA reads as TGTGCCAGCAGCGTAAGGACAGGCTTTAATGAAAAACTGTTTTTT. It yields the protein CASSVRTGFNEKLFF. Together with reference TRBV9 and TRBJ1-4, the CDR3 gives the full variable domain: DSGVTQTPKHLITATGQRVTLRCSPRSGDLSVYWYQQSLDQGLQFLIQYYNGEERAKGNILERFSAQQFPDLHSELNLSSLELGDSALYFCASSVRTGFNEKLFFGSGTQLSVL.

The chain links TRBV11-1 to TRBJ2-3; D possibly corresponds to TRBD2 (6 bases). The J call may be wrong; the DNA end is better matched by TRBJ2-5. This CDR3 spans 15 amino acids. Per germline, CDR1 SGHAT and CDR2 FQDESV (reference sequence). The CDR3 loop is CASSFDGSRGETQYF. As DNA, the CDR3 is TGTGCCAGCAGCTTTGACGGGAGTAGGGGAGAGACCCAGTACTTC.

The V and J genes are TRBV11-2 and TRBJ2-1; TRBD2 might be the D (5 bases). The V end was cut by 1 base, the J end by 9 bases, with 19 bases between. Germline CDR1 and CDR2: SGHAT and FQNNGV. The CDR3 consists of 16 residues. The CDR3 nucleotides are TGTGCCAGCAGCTTAGGGTTGGGGTACGAGGGTGTTGAGCAGTTCTTC. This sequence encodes CASSLGLGYEGVEQFF.

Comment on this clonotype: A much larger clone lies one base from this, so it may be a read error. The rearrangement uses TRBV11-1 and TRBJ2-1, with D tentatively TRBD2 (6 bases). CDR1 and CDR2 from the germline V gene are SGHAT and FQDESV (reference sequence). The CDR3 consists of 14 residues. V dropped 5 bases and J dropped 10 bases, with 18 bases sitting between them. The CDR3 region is CASSPRERLVEQFF. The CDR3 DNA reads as TGTGCCAGCAGCCCAAGGGAAAGACTAGTGGAGCAGTTCTTC.